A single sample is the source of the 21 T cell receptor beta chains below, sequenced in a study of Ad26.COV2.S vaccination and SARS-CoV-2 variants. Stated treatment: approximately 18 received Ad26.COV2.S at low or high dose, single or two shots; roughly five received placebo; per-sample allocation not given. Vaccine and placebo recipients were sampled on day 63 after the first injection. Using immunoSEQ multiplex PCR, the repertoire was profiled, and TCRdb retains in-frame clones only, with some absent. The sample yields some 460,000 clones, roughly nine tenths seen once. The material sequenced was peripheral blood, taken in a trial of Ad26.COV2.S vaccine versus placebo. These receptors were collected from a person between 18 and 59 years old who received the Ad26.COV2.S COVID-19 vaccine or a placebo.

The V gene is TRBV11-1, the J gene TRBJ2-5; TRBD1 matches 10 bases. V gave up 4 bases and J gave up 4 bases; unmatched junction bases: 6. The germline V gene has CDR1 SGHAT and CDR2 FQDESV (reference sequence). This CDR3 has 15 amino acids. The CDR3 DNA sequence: TGTGCCAGCAGCTCCGGGACAGGGGTGCCAGAGACCCAGTACTTC. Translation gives CASSSGTGVPETQYF.

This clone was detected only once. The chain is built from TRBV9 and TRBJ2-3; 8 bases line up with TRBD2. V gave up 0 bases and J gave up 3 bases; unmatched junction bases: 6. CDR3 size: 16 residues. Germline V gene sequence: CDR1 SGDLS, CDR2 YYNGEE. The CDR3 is CASSVAGGPITDTQYF. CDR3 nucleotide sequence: TGTGCCAGCAGCGTAGCGGGGGGGCCAATAACAGATACGCAGTATTTT.

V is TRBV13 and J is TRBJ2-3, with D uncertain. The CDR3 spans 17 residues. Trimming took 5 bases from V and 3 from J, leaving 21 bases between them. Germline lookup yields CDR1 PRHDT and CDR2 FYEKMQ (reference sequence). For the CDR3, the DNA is TGTGCCAGCAGCGACCGCTTCAAGCAAAATCCAACAGATACGCAGTATTTT. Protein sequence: CASSDRFKQNPTDTQYF.

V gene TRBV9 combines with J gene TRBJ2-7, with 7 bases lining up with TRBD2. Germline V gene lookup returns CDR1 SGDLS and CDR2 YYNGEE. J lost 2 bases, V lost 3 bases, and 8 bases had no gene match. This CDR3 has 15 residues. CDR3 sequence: CASSAHGGGPYEQYF. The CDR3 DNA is TGTGCCAGCAGCGCCCATGGCGGGGGACCCTACGAGCAGTACTTC.

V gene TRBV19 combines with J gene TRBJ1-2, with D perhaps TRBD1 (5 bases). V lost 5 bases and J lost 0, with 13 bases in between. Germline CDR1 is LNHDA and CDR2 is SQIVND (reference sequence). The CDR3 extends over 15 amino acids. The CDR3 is CASSPSTAPNYGYTF. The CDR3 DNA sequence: TGTGCCAGTAGTCCGTCGACAGCCCCTAACTATGGCTACACCTTC. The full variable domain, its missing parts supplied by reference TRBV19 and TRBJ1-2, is DGGITQSPKYLFRKEGQNVTLSCEQNLNHDAMYWYRQDPGQGLRLIYYSQIVNDFQKGDIAEGYSVSREKKESFPLTVTSAQKNPTAFYLCASSPSTAPNYGYTFGSGTRLTVV.

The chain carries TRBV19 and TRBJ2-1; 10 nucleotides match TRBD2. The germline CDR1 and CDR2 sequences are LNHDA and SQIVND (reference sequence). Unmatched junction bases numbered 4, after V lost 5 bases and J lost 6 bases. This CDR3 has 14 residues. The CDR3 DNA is TGTGCCAGTAGTCCTAGCGGGAGCTTCAATGAGCAGTTCTTC. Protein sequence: CASSPSGSFNEQFF.

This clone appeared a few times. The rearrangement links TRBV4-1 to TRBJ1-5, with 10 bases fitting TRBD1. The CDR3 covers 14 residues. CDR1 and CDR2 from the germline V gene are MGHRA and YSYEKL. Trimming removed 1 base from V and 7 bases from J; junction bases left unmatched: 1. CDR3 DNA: TGCGCCAGCAGCCAAGGGACAGGGGGACAGCCCCAGCATTTT. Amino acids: CASSQGTGGQPQHF.

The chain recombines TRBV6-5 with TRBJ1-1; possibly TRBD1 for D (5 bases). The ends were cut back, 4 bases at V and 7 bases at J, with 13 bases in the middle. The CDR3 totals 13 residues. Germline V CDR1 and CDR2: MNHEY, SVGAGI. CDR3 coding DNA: TGTGCCAGCAGTTGGGGGATGAAGGTTGAAGCTTTCTTT. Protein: CASSWGMKVEAFF.

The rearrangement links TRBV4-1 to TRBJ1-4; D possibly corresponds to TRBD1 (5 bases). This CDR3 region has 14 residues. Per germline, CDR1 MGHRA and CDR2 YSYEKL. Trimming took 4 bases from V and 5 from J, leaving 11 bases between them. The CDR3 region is CASSPRDANEKLFF. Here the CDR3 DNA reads TGCGCCAGCAGCCCAAGGGACGCGAATGAAAAACTGTTTTTT.

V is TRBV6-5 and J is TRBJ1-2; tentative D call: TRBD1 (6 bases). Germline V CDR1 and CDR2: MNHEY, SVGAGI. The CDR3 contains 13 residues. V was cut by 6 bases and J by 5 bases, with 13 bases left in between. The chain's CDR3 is CASSYPGTYGYTF. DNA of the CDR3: TGTGCCAGCAGCTACCCCGGGACATATGGCTACACCTTC.

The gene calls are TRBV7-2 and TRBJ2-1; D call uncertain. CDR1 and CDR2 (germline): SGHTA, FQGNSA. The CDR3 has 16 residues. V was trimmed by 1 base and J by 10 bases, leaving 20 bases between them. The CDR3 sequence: CASSLVGVPRAGEQFF. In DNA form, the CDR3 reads TGTGCCAGCAGCTTAGTCGGAGTACCACGAGCCGGGGAGCAGTTCTTC. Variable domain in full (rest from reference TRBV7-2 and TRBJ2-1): GAGVSQSPSNKVTEKGKDVELRCDPISGHTALYWYRQSLGQGLEFLIYFQGNSAPDKSGLPSDRFSAERTGGSVSTLTIQRTQQEDSAVYLCASSLVGVPRAGEQFFGPGTRLTVL.

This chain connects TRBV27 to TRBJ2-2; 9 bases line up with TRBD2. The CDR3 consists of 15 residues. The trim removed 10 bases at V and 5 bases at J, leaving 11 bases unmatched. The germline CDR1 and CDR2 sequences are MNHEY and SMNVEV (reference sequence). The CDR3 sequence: CATLRAGGRTGELFF. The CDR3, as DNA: TGTGCCACCCTACGGGCGGGAGGGAGGACCGGGGAGCTGTTTTTT.

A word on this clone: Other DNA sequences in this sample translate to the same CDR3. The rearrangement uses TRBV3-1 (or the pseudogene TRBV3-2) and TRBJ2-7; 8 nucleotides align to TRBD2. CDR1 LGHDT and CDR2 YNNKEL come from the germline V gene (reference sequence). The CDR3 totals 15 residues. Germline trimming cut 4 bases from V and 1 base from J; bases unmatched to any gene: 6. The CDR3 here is CASSPTAGASYEQYF. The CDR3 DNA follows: TGTGCCAGCAGCCCTACAGCGGGAGCGTCCTACGAGCAGTACTTC.

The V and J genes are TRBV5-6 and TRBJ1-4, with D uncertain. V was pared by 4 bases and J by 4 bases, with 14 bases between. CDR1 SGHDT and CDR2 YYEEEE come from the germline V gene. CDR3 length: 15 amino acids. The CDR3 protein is CASSPRADFNEKLFF. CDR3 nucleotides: TGTGCCAGCAGCCCGAGGGCCGACTTTAATGAAAAACTGTTTTTT.

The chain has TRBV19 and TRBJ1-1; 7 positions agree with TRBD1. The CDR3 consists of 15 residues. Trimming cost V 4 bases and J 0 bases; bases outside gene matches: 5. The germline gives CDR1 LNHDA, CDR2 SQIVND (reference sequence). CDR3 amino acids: CASSKAGQMNTEAFF. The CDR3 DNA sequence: TGTGCCAGTAGTAAGGCGGGACAGATGAACACTGAAGCTTTCTTT.

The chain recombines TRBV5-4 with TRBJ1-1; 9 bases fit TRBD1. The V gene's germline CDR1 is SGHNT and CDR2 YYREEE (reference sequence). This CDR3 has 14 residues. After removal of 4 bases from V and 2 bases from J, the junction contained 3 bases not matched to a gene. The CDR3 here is CASSGTGLNTEAFF. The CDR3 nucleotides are TGTGCCAGCAGCGGGACAGGGCTAAACACTGAAGCTTTCTTT.

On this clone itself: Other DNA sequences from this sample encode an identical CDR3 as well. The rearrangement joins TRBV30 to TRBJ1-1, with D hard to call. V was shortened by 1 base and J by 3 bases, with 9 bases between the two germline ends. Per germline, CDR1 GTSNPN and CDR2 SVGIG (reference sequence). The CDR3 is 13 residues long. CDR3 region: CAWSEAGHTEAFF. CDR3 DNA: TGTGCCTGGAGTGAGGCAGGTCACACTGAAGCTTTCTTT.

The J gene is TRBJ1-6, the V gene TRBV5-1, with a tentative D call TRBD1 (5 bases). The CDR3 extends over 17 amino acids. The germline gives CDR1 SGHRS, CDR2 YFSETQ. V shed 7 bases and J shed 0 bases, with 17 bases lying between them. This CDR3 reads CASCCPGGVSYNSPLHF. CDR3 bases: TGCGCCAGCTGCTGTCCCGGGGGGGTCTCCTATAATTCACCCCTCCACTTT.

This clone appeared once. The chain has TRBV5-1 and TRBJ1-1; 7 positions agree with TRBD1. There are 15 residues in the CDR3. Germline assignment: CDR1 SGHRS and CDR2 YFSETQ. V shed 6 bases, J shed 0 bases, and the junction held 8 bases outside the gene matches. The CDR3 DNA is TGCGCCAGCACACCGTACAGGGGTTTGAACACTGAAGCTTTCTTT. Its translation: CASTPYRGLNTEAFF.

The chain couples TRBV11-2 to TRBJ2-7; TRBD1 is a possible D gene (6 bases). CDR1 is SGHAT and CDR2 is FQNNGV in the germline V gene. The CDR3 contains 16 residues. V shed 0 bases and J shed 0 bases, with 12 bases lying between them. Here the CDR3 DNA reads TGTGCCAGCAGCTTAGATGTTAAGGGGGTCTCCTACGAGCAGTACTTC. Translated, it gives CASSLDVKGVSYEQYF.

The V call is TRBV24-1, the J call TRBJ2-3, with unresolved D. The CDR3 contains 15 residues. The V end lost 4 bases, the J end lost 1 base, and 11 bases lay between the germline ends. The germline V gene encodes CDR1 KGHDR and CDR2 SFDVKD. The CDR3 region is CATSDSPLGTDTQYF. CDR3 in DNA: TGTGCCACCAGTGACTCCCCACTCGGCACAGATACGCAGTATTTT.